The clone carrying this T cell receptor beta chain was seen a single time. This specimen comes from a study of blood T cell repertoires in COVID-19. Sequencing was performed with immunoSEQ multiplex PCR; in TCRdb, only in-frame clones are kept and a portion is missing. The sample has approximately 82,000 clones; around four fifths are singletons. The CDR3 consists of 14 residues. V lost 5 bases and J 2 bases, leaving 13 bases between the germline ends. Germline CDR1 and CDR2: SGHTA and FQGNSA. The sequence was collected from a human donor in a cohort sampled during active COVID-19. The genes are TRBV7-2 and TRBJ2-7; D uncertain. Sequenced: peripheral blood. CDR3: CASSTLRPPYEQYF. CDR3 DNA sequence: TGTGCCAGCAGCACCTTGCGTCCACCCTACGAGCAGTACTTC.